This T cell receptor beta chain was recovered during a study of blood T cell repertoires in COVID-19 (dated by TCRdb to between 2020 and 2021). In terms of the full investigation: The collaborator samples originated in the United States, Italy and Spain and spanned the acute and convalescent phases of COVID-19. The prospective study material was composed of cDNA or gDNA derived from T cells, B-cell-depleted T cells, or PBMCs. Subjects who had been exposed to COVID-19, were actively infected with it, or had recovered from it provided the deeply sampled blood TCRbeta repertoires that made up the dataset. The repertoires were made available in a free public database intended to serve as a resource for research on the immune response to SARS-CoV-2. The samples were drawn from the first 160 participants of the ongoing ImmuneRACE study and from 1,254 subjects provided by 6 global collaborators. Sample metadata almost always included a de-identified subject ID, COVID-19 status, age in years and sex. Where available, HLA class I and class II types were obtained from metadata supplied by the sample provider rather than from assay-based typing. General findings and caveats noted by the study authors: Clinical and demographic metadata were provided uncurated, with the amount varying by source and participant.

Collaborating institutions collected whole blood in K2EDTA tubes following their own protocols. Collaborator samples were shipped for TCRbeta analysis as frozen whole blood, isolated PBMCs, or DNA extracted from either sample type. The immunoSEQ Assay, a bias-controlled multiplex PCR, was used to amplify TCRbeta CDR3 regions from genomic DNA. Per the authors' processing: Within the assay, amplification of reference gene primers was used to estimate how many nucleated cells each sample contained. To quantify the absolute abundance of each unique TCRbeta CDR3 rearrangement, sequence reads were collapsed and filtered. For each sample, productive Simpson clonality was calculated by taking the square root of Simpson's diversity index across productive rearrangements. In its TCRdb copy, this immuneACCESS table keeps in-frame sequences only and misses some clones. Where compared with another copy, unresolved V genes explain less than half of these, and the others have no known cause. The V and J calls and clone size were taken over from that table, and D and trimming were inferred from the DNA. Present in this sample are tens of thousands of clones, 70% to 85% of which were seen just once. 20% to 25% of the sample rests with the top ten.

Trimming takes 3 bases from V and 5 bases from J, and the germline ends sit 16 bases apart. The CDR3 runs 15 residues from the cysteine to the phenylalanine. Only the CDR3 part of the read is kept: 45 bases, read in frame from the first base. Per the germline V gene, KGHSH is the CDR1 and LQKENI is the CDR2. Details on this clone: Which antigen it targets is not known. Per-base qualities were not stored, and no clone one base away is much larger.

This TCR was sampled from a man aged 55 to 70 with acute or convalescent COVID-19. The sample comprised peripheral blood. The chain links TRBV18 with TRBJ2-5; perhaps TRBD1 is the D gene, with 6 bases matching. The CDR3 protein: CASSPRGDTRETQYF. The DNA is as follows: TGTGCCAGCTCACCCCGAGGGGACACTCGGGAGACCCAGTACTTC. Joined to the reference TRBV18 and TRBJ2-5 proteins, this CDR3 gives the full variable domain: NAGVMQNPRHLVRRRGQEARLRCSPMKGHSHVYWYRQLPEEGLKFMVYLQKENIIDESGMPKERFSAEFPKEGPSILRIQQVVRGDSAAYFCASSPRGDTRETQYFGPGTRLLVL.